This T cell receptor (beta chain) was recorded in a study of blood T cell repertoires in COVID-19. As for the study in general: Researchers got acute and convalescent COVID-19 samples from the United States, Italy and Spain.

CDR1 is LNHDA and CDR2 is SQIVND in the germline V gene (reference sequence). V was trimmed by 0 bases and J by 0 bases, leaving 15 bases between them. The CDR3 runs 18 residues. Enrolled through a virtual design, the participants were between 18 and 89 years of age and came from about two dozen US areas. In the original analysis: The authors estimated nucleated cell counts from reference gene primer amplification. Profiled with immunoSEQ multiplex PCR; TCRdb holds only in-frame clones, not every one. The V and J calls and clone size come from that table; D and trimming were worked out from the DNA. The sample has around 140,000 clones; about 86% are singletons.

The chain employs TRBV19 and TRBJ1-5; D remains unclear. The TCR sequence derives from a man between 35 and 55 years old with acute COVID-19. Sequencing was performed on PBMCs or T cells enriched from blood (not recorded which). The CDR3 DNA reads TGTGCCAGTAGTATAGATCCTCTTTCTCTAAATAGCAATCAGCCCCAGCATTTT. It specifies CASSIDPLSLNSNQPQHF.